This T cell receptor beta chain was retrieved from a study of blood T cell repertoires in COVID-19. CDR3 length equals 17 residues. The V end lost 5 bases, the J end lost 0 bases, and 17 bases lay between the germline ends. Germline-derived CDR1 and CDR2 are MDHEN and SYDVKM. Method: immunoSEQ multiplex PCR; TCRdb's copy keeps in-frame clones and lacks some. This table holds approximately 290,000 clones, 80% to 90% found once. Sequenced material: PBMCs or T cells enriched from blood (not recorded which). The clonotype originates from a woman aged 30 to 39 who had recovered from COVID-19. The chain joins TRBV28 to TRBJ2-1; perhaps TRBD2 as D (7 bases). The CDR3 DNA reads TGTGCCAGCAGTCCTTCGAGGGGGGGGAACTCCTACAATGAGCAGTTCTTC. Translated: CASSPSRGGNSYNEQFF.